This T cell receptor (beta chain) appears in the sequencing data of a study of blood T cells in healthy people across ages. There were at least 5 micrograms of total RNA extracted from every sample. A second roughly 6 to 11 cycle PCR used barcoded and J-beta primers. Each TCR beta cDNA got a 12-nucleotide random molecular identifier. In TCRdb, the 5' RACE reads were re-called with MiXCR into one record per CDR3 protein. The sample shows fewer than 900,000 distinct CDR3 sequences, roughly 47% of them seen only once. This clonotype was observed a few times. No antigen is known for it. General study findings and limits: It was found that TCR beta diversity correlated strongly with the percentage of naive T cells. Possibly, changes in expanded clonotypes were confounded because donor CMV status was unknown.

This TCR was recovered from a woman aged 55-69 years in good health. Sequencing was performed on blood.

CDR3 amino acids: CASSSRSGRANEQFF. The CDR3 DNA is TGTGCCAGCAGTTCACGCAGCGGGAGGGCCAATGAGCAGTTCTTC. The V call is TRBV12-3 or TRBV12-4, the J call TRBJ2-1; the match to TRBD2 covers 10 bases. The CDR3 extends over 15 amino acids. With 4 bases clipped from V and 6 bases from J, the junction kept 6 bases outside the gene matches.